This T cell receptor (beta chain) was sequenced for a study of blood T cell repertoires in COVID-19. J lost 8 bases, V lost 5 bases, and 9 bases had no gene match. This CDR3 comprises 15 residues. CDR1 and CDR2 from the germline V gene are MGHRA and YSYEKL. This clone has just a few counts. Some clones are missing from TCRdb's copy, which holds only in-frame ones; the method was immunoSEQ multiplex PCR. The sample holds 150,000 to 200,000 clones; 70% to 90% are singletons and the top ten take approximately 10%. Specimen: peripheral blood. V is TRBV4-1 and J is TRBJ2-1; 10 nucleotides match TRBD2. The receptor's source is a human donor in a cohort sampled during active COVID-19. The chain's CDR3 is CASSYGASGSYEQFF. In DNA, the CDR3 is TGCGCCAGCAGCTACGGAGCTAGCGGGAGTTATGAGCAGTTCTTC.